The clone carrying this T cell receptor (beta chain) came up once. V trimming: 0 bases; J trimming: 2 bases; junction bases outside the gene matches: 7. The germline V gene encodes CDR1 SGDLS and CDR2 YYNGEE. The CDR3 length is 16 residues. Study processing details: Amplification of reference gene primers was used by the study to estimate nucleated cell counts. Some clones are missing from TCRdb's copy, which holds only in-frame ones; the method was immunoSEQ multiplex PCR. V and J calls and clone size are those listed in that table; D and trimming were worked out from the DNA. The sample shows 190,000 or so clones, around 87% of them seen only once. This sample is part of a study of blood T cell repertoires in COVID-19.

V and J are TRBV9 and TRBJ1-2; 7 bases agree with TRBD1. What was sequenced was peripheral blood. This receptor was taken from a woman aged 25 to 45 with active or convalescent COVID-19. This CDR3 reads CASSVGGGGPNYGYTF. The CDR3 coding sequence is TGTGCCAGCAGCGTAGGAGGAGGGGGCCCGAACTATGGCTACACCTTC.